This record looks at one T cell receptor (beta chain) sequence and its context. This clonotype was detected ten times or more. Its antigen is unknown. Per-base qualities were not stored, and no clone one base away is much larger. The CDR3 runs 13 amino acids, cysteine and phenylalanine included. Only the CDR3 region is kept as DNA, spanning 39 bases read in frame from base 1. V is reduced by 3 bases and J by 3 bases, leaving a spacing of 9 bases between them. In the germline V gene (reference sequence), CDR1 corresponds to LNHNV and CDR2 to YYDKDF. Amplification of TCR beta CDR3 regions was carried out from RNA transcripts. The first round of RT-PCR for the TCR CDR3 was performed with the HTBI primer set and the Qiagen OneStep RT-PCR kit. A second multiplex PCR round built the libraries, followed by size selection and purification. Paired-end sequencing of the libraries was performed with 100 bp reads on an Illumina HiSeq2000. As for the original processing: Raw data were processed with SOAPnuke, discarding reads with adapters, uncalled bases, mean Phred below 15, or no exact constant-primer or identifier match. High-quality paired reads were merged using COPE v1.2.5, and each unique nucleotide sequence was defined as a clonotype. MiTCR v1.1 was used to align the clonotypes against IMGT TRBV, TRBD and TRBJ reference segments. The analysis included only V-J combinations with a frequency above 0.0001, which together covered around 99% of the repertoires. A TCS score was defined as the ratio of F50 (clonal expansion) to E x V (chaos), with BLOSUM62-based TCRdist applied between CDR3 peptides within each V-J. Welch's t-statistics and random forest reduced 514 V-J features to 10 to 15, which were used in a naive Bayes classifier (R e1071). TCRdb applied fastp at Q25 and MiXCR to the public reads, then kept only in-frame beta chains. Entries that share a CDR3 protein sequence are merged under the most common genes and DNA. These V and J calls rely on TCRdb rather than the paper's analysis. For this sample there are 250,000 to 400,000 distinct CDR3 sequences; approximately 15% appear just once. Approximately 35% of the sample lies in the top ten.

Ophthalmopathy patients had moderately to severely active disease, with a Clinical Activity Score of 3 or more, a NOSPECS grade of 4 or more, and a disease duration of less than 3 months. The study excluded patients with uncontrolled infections, other autoimmune diseases, pregnancy or lactation. Diagnoses were based on clinical symptoms, serum thyroxine and TRAb, thyroid ultrasound and orbital computed tomography. PBMCs were isolated from approximately 10 ml of fresh peripheral blood by Ficoll-Paque density gradient centrifugation. Total RNA was extracted using Trizol reagent, and RNA quality was assessed on an Agilent 2100 Bioanalyzer. The sample comes from a study of T cells in Graves' hyperthyroidism and ophthalmopathy (dated by TCRdb to about 2019). About the study as a whole: Peripheral blood was sampled at the time of initial diagnosis, prior to any treatment. To identify distinguishing TCR V-J signatures, a discovery cohort of 100 or so patients was used, comprising 40 to 45 with Graves' ophthalmopathy and 55 to 65 with stable Graves' hyperthyroidism. Whether ophthalmopathy could be predicted prospectively was tested in an independent validation cohort made up of approximately 19 hyperthyroidism patients plus 17 patients who later progressed to ophthalmopathy. The approximately 98 discovery patients were randomly divided into training and test sets at a 7:3 ratio. The study also compared thyroid tissue and blood T-cell repertoires from several Graves' hyperthyroidism patients. After blood sampling, hyperthyroidism patients were treated with methimazole at a starting dose of 30 mg daily, and ophthalmopathy patients were treated with high-dose intravenous methylprednisolone. TCR Vbeta CDR3 sequencing of approximately 140 peripheral blood samples (about 45 ophthalmopathy, 75 hyperthyroidism and approximately 17 progressor patients) is reported in the paper. Here is what the overall study found, with its caveats: Most expanded thyroid clonotypes (frequency above 0.001) were also detected in blood, suggesting blood repertoires may reflect thyroid immune responses. A model built on a 13 V-J signature distinguished ophthalmopathy from stable hyperthyroidism, reaching roughly 88% sensitivity and 81.08% specificity in cross-validation and 80%/75% in testing. In validation, the model predicted progression to ophthalmopathy a median of about 6.8 months before onset, with about 64% sensitivity and about 75% specificity. No statistical method was used to fix the sample size in advance, and group allocation was not hidden from the investigators.

The receptor's source is a woman between 40 and 50 years old with Graves' ophthalmopathy. The material sequenced was blood. The chain couples TRBV15 to TRBJ2-7, with no confidently assigned D gene. The nucleotide sequence reads TGTGCCACCAGCAGGAGCCTCGGCTACGAGCAGTACTTC. Translated, it gives CATSRSLGYEQYF.